A single sample gave rise to the 10 T cell receptor beta chains below, sequenced in a study of post-analysis software for immune sequencing data. Whole-study results and caveats: Among roughly five TRBV segments more frequent in patients than controls were TRBV5-6, TRBV5-1 and TRBV20-1.

The library was made from cDNA and included unique molecular identifiers. TCRdb analysed the PCR reads with MiXCR anew, one entry per CDR3 protein. The sample consists of hundreds of thousands of distinct CDR3 sequences, approximately 30% of them appearing once. The antigens for these receptors are not known. The specimen was blood. The source is a girl aged 10-17 years with multiple sclerosis.

CDR3 amino acids: CASILQGPLDTQYF. The CDR3 DNA reads TGTGCCAGCATACTACAGGGTCCTCTGGATACGCAGTATTTT. The chain carries TRBV5-5 and TRBJ2-3; maybe TRBD1 (6 bases). The CDR3 is 14 residues long. In germline, CDR1 is SGHKS, CDR2 YYEKEE (reference sequence). V lost 6 bases and J lost 6, with 17 bases in between. Supplemented by reference TRBV5-5 and TRBJ2-3, the full variable domain reads DAGVTQSPTHLIKTRGQQVTLRCSPISGHKSVSWYQQVLGQGPQFIFQYYEKEERGRGNFPDRFSARQFPNYSSELNVNALLLGDSALYLCASILQGPLDTQYFGPGTRLTVL.

The genes are TRBV29-1 and TRBJ2-3, with D hard to call. CDR1 and CDR2 (germline): SQVTM, ANQGSEA. The V gene lost 7 bases and the J gene lost 2 bases, with 13 bases spanning the gap. This CDR3 is built from 13 residues. The chain's CDR3 is CSARKGNTDTQYF. In DNA, the CDR3 is TGCAGCGCCAGAAAGGGAAACACAGATACGCAGTATTTT.

This clonotype occurred many times. The gene calls are TRBV20-1 and TRBJ2-1, with a weak D call TRBD1 (6 bases). Trimming removed 4 bases from V and 10 bases from J, with 11 bases in between. Germline values: CDR1 DFQATT, CDR2 SNEGSKA (reference sequence). The CDR3 runs 11 residues. CDR3 amino acids: CSANYQGEQFF. As DNA, the CDR3 is TGCAGTGCTAATTACCAGGGGGAGCAGTTCTTC.

The chain recombines TRBV4-3 with TRBJ2-1; no firm D call. CDR3 size: 16 residues. The germline V gene encodes CDR1 LGHNA and CDR2 YSLEER. The V end lost 0 bases, the J end lost 2 bases, and 11 bases lay between the germline ends. CDR3 sequence: CASSQDALSPYNEQFF. CDR3 coding DNA: TGCGCCAGCAGCCAAGACGCCTTGAGCCCCTACAATGAGCAGTTCTTC.

This clonotype was seen a handful of times. This chain links TRBV5-1 with TRBJ2-5; 9 bases align to TRBD2. The J call may be wrong; the DNA end is better matched by TRBJ2-7. The CDR3 has 14 amino acids. Germline V lookup: CDR1 SGHRS, CDR2 YFSETQ. CDR3 sequence: CASSSSGTSYEQYF. The DNA of the CDR3 is TGCGCCAGCAGCTCTAGCGGGACCTCTTACGAGCAGTACTTC.

This clonotype was observed a few times. V usage is TRBV28 and J usage is TRBJ2-7; 7 nucleotides match TRBD2. There are 15 residues in the CDR3. The ends lost 6 bases at V and 4 bases at J; junction bases unmatched: 12. CDR1 and CDR2 (germline): MDHEN, SYDVKM. CDR3 residues: CASSHAVAGNYEQYF. The CDR3 DNA reads TGTGCCAGCAGCCATGCGGTAGCGGGCAATTACGAGCAGTACTTC.

The chain links TRBV19 to TRBJ1-1; D is uncertain. CDR1 LNHDA and CDR2 SQIVND come from the germline V gene (reference sequence). CDR3 length: 13 amino acids. V dropped 4 bases and J dropped 1 base, with 7 bases sitting between them. The CDR3 sequence: CASSTGPNTEAFF. The CDR3 nucleotides are TGTGCCAGTAGTACAGGACCGAACACTGAAGCTTTCTTT.

This clonotype was seen only a few times. The CDR3 sequence is CASSLNSLRGNQPQHF. CDR3 nucleotides: TGCGCCAGCAGCTTAAACTCCCTCAGGGGCAATCAGCCCCAGCATTTT. The gene calls are TRBV5-1 and TRBJ1-5; tentatively, D is TRBD1 (5 bases). V was pared by 2 bases and J by 2 bases, with 14 bases between. Per the germline V gene, CDR1 is SGHRS and CDR2 is YFSETQ. CDR3 length: 16 amino acids.

The chain couples TRBV6-6 to TRBJ1-4; 8 bases align to TRBD1. The CDR3 covers 12 residues. The germline gives CDR1 MNHNY, CDR2 SVGAGI (reference sequence). The V and J ends lost 6 bases and 13 bases, in that order; junction bases with no gene match: 7. The CDR3 reads CASRDGQGGLFF. In nucleotides, the CDR3 is TGTGCCAGCAGAGACGGACAGGGAGGACTGTTTTTT.

The rearrangement uses TRBV27 and TRBJ2-5, with 9 bases aligning to TRBD2. Germline V gives CDR1 MNHEY, CDR2 SMNVEV (reference sequence). Trimming cost V 4 bases and J 11 bases; bases outside gene matches: 14. The CDR3 has 15 residues. The CDR3 region is CASSSAGGPLNEQYF. In DNA form, the CDR3 reads TGTGCCAGCAGTTCGGCGGGAGGGCCTCTGAATGAGCAGTACTTC.